Presented here are 25 T cell receptor beta chains from one specimen sequenced in a study of cytomegalovirus exposure and HLA in healthy donors. PCR primers comprised 60 Vbeta and 13 Jbeta primers. TCRdb's table, derived via immunoSEQ multiplex PCR, lists solely in-frame clones and lacks some. This table holds around 170,000 clones, over 70% found once. Sequencing was done on a sample of PBMCs. Receptors originate from a man over 45 in good health and CMV-seronegative.

V usage is TRBV7-2 and J usage is TRBJ1-2; D might be TRBD1 (6 bases). Deletions cut 5 bases from V and 7 bases from J, with 14 bases between. This CDR3 region has 13 residues. Germline lookup yields CDR1 SGHTA and CDR2 FQGNSA. Written as DNA, the CDR3 is TGTGCCAGCAGCGCCGGGACACGGGGTGGCTACACCTTC. Amino acids: CASSAGTRGGYTF.

The chain joins TRBV6-5 to TRBJ2-1; 8 bases are a match to TRBD1. Losses at the gene ends were 2 bases for V and 8 bases for J; bases not matched to a gene: 8. The CDR3 has 15 amino acids. Per germline, CDR1 MNHEY and CDR2 SVGAGI. The CDR3, as DNA: TGTGCCAGCAGTTACGTGACAGGGGACCTCGATGAGCAGTTCTTC. This gives the protein CASSYVTGDLDEQFF.

Of note for this clone: One end of the junction is discordant with germline, which a read error may explain. J is TRBJ2-7 and V is TRBV5-1; 7 bases align to TRBD2. Germline CDR1 is SGHRS and CDR2 is YFSETQ. The CDR3 loop spans 15 amino acids. Here the CDR3 reads CAGSRLPGGTYEQYF. CDR3 in DNA: TGCGCCGGCAGCCGCCTGCCGGGGGGAACCTACGAGCAGTACTTC.

The chain is built from TRBV10-3 and TRBJ1-4, with D possibly being TRBD1 (5 bases). CDR1 and CDR2 (germline): ENHRY, SYGVKD. This CDR3 has 15 residues. V was cut by 2 bases and J by 13 bases, with 20 bases left in between. This CDR3 is CAISEGADRMDRLFF. The CDR3 region has the DNA TGTGCCATCAGTGAGGGGGCGGATCGGATGGATAGACTGTTTTTT.

This clone was picked up one time. The J gene is TRBJ2-7, the V gene TRBV27; D not certain. The germline CDR1 and CDR2 sequences are MNHEY and SMNVEV (reference sequence). The CDR3 covers 12 residues. Between the trimmed V and J ends, which lost 4 bases and 0 bases, there was a span of 4 bases. DNA of the CDR3: TGTGCCAGCAGTTCAGACTCCTACGAGCAGTACTTC. Its protein is CASSSDSYEQYF.

This sequence joins TRBV7-2 and TRBJ2-2; no clear D gene. CDR1 is SGHTA, CDR2 FQGNSA, per germline. The CDR3 consists of 14 residues. Trimming pared 4 bases from V and 2 bases from J, leaving 8 bases between. The CDR3 here is CASSSTTNTGELFF. DNA of the CDR3: TGTGCCAGCAGCTCCACAACAAACACCGGGGAGCTGTTTTTT.

This clone was detected only a few times. The junction departs from germline at one end; a sequencing error may be responsible. The rearrangement uses TRBV6-1 and TRBJ2-7, with 8 bases lining up with TRBD2. Germline V gene data show CDR1 as MNHNS and CDR2 as SASEGT. This CDR3 comprises 12 residues. The CDR3 DNA follows: TGTGCCAGCAGTGAAGCTTCGAGCGGGGGTATGTTC. Translated: CASSEASSGGMF.

This chain joins TRBV4-1 and TRBJ2-5; D is ambiguous. Matching the DNA end better, TRBJ2-7 makes the J call doubtful. Germline V gene lookup returns CDR1 MGHRA and CDR2 YSYEKL. The CDR3 is 14 residues long. The CDR3 here is CASSQQWGSYEQYF. As DNA, the CDR3 is TGCGCCAGCAGCCAGCAGTGGGGCTCCTACGAGCAGTACTTC.

The V and J genes are TRBV5-6 and TRBJ1-1; no clear D. The ends were cut back, 2 bases at V and 0 bases at J, with 8 bases in the middle. CDR1 is SGHDT, CDR2 YYEEEE, per germline. CDR3 length: 14 residues. The CDR3 loop is CASSLSGMNTEAFF. The CDR3 region has the DNA TGTGCCAGCAGCTTATCGGGAATGAACACTGAAGCTTTCTTT.

The gene calls are TRBV18 and TRBJ2-2, with TRBD1 as a possible D gene (5 bases). Germline CDR1 KGHSH, CDR2 LQKENI. There are 15 residues in the CDR3. Trimming removed 3 bases from V and 3 bases from J, with 11 bases in between. The DNA for the CDR3 is TGTGCCAGCTCACCGGCAGGGTCGGACACCGGGGAGCTGTTTTTT. Its protein is CASSPAGSDTGELFF.

V is TRBV27 and J is TRBJ1-5; D unclear. CDR1 is MNHEY and CDR2 is SMNVEV in the germline V gene (reference sequence). V shed 0 bases and J shed 7 bases, with 7 bases lying between them. This CDR3 is 13 amino acids long. The CDR3 sequence: CASSLSLFQPQHF. CDR3 DNA sequence: TGTGCCAGCAGTTTATCCTTATTCCAGCCCCAGCATTTT.

The CDR3 region has the DNA TGTGCCAGCAGCCTTCTCACCCCATTGGGGGCCAGGACGAATGAGCAGTTCTTC. Protein sequence: CASSLLTPLGARTNEQFF. The genes are TRBV7-6 and TRBJ2-1; tentative D call: TRBD1 (6 bases). The length of the CDR3 is 18 residues. V lost 5 bases and J lost 7, with 27 bases in between. Germline V gene sequence: CDR1 SGHVS, CDR2 FNYEAQ.

This clone was seen only a few times. The chain carries TRBV25-1 and TRBJ1-2; D is possibly TRBD1 (5 bases). The CDR3 has 15 residues. CDR1 and CDR2 (germline): MGHDK, SYGVNS. V was trimmed by 5 bases and J by 5 bases, leaving 18 bases between them. CDR3 protein: CASSLTRGGSYGYTF. The CDR3 DNA sequence: TGTGCCAGCAGTCTCACGCGGGGGGGGTCGTATGGCTACACCTTC.

This chain joins TRBV2 and TRBJ2-4; 7 nucleotides line up with TRBD1. The CDR3 sequence is 15 residues long. J lost 0 bases, V lost 6 bases, and 5 bases had no gene match. Germline V gives CDR1 SNHLY, CDR2 FYNNEI. The CDR3 sequence is CASRGQTIAKNIQYF. CDR3 DNA sequence: TGTGCCAGCAGGGGACAGACTATAGCCAAAAACATTCAGTACTTC.

J is TRBJ2-1 and V is TRBV7-2; TRBD1 aligns across 8 bases. Germline V CDR1 and CDR2: SGHTA, FQGNSA. The CDR3 totals 15 residues. V shed 3 bases and J 5 bases; nucleotides not matched to a gene: 6. CDR3 in DNA: TGTGCCAGCAGCTTGACGCAGGGGGCCCACAATGAGCAGTTCTTC. Translated: CASSLTQGAHNEQFF.

The chain joins TRBV6-5 to TRBJ2-3; no definite D call. The CDR3 runs 12 residues. CDR1 MNHEY and CDR2 SVGAGI come from the germline V gene. V shed 6 bases and J shed 5 bases, with 9 bases lying between them. CDR3: CASSQSQDTQYF. The CDR3, as DNA: TGTGCCAGCAGCCAATCCCAAGATACGCAGTATTTT.

This clone came up once. The rearrangement links TRBV4-3 to TRBJ2-5; TRBD2 matches at 11 bases. The CDR3 consists of 18 residues. With V trimmed by 1 base and J by 5 bases, 12 bases remained unmatched. Germline lookup yields CDR1 LGHNA and CDR2 YSLEER. Here the CDR3 DNA reads TGCGCCAGCAGCCAAGTTACTAGCGGGGGAGTCGGAAGGGAGACCCAGTACTTC. Its protein is CASSQVTSGGVGRETQYF.

The CDR3, as DNA: TGTGCCAGCAGCCTACGATATGGTCCGACCTACGAGCAGTACTTC. This gives the protein CASSLRYGPTYEQYF. The J gene is TRBJ2-7, the V gene TRBV7-2, with D unclear. CDR3 size: 15 residues. Trimming took 5 bases from V and 2 from J, leaving 16 bases between them. Germline V gives CDR1 SGHTA, CDR2 FQGNSA.

The rearrangement links TRBV7-2 to TRBJ1-1, with 8 bases fitting TRBD1. The CDR3 runs 16 residues. Germline lookup yields CDR1 SGHTA and CDR2 FQGNSA. The V and J ends lost 6 bases and 1 base, in that order; junction bases with no gene match: 10. CDR3 in amino acids: CASSLPGTGPNTEAFF. The DNA for the CDR3 is TGTGCCAGCAGTCTACCCGGGACAGGACCGAACACTGAAGCTTTCTTT.

In this sample, this clone turned up once. The chain uses TRBV6-4 and TRBJ2-1, with 15 bases aligning to TRBD2. Germline V lookup: CDR1 MRHNA, CDR2 SNTAGT. V lost 6 bases, J lost 13 bases, and 7 bases stayed unmatched. CDR3 length: 14 amino acids. The CDR3 coding sequence is TGTGCCAGCAGACTCGGACTAGCGGGGGGGCCTCAGTTCTTC. It yields the protein CASRLGLAGGPQFF.

This chain uses TRBV7-8 with TRBJ1-1, with D perhaps TRBD1 (6 bases). Germline V CDR1 and CDR2: SGHVS, FQNEAQ. CDR3 length equals 14 residues. V was cut by 8 bases and J by 2 bases, with 15 bases left in between. As DNA, the CDR3 is TGTGCCAGCCATCCGGACAGATTAAACACTGAAGCTTTCTTT. This sequence encodes CASHPDRLNTEAFF.

This clone appeared once. The rearrangement uses TRBV7-9 and TRBJ1-1, with 9 bases matching TRBD1. Germline CDR1 SEHNR, CDR2 FQNEAQ (reference sequence). Trimming removed 5 bases from V and 8 bases from J; junction bases left unmatched: 6. CDR3 length equals 13 residues. This chain's CDR3 is CASSPTGGAEAFF. CDR3 in DNA: TGTGCCAGCAGCCCAACAGGGGGCGCGGAAGCTTTCTTT.

A few counts support this clone. V and J are TRBV27 and TRBJ1-5; D remains unclear. CDR3 length equals 13 residues. In germline, CDR1 is MNHEY, CDR2 SMNVEV (reference sequence). V was cut by 4 bases and J by 3 bases, with 7 bases left in between. The CDR3 sequence: CASSYTYNQPQHF. Written as DNA, the CDR3 is TGTGCCAGCAGTTATACTTACAATCAGCCCCAGCATTTT.

The J gene is TRBJ2-7, the V gene TRBV9; D is undetermined. Between the trimmed V and J ends, which lost 0 bases and 2 bases, there was a span of 9 bases. The CDR3 totals 14 residues. CDR1 is SGDLS, CDR2 YYNGEE, per germline. CDR3 amino acids: CASSVDTAPYEQYF. CDR3 DNA: TGTGCCAGCAGCGTAGATACAGCACCCTACGAGCAGTACTTC.

On this clone itself: Additional DNA sequences in this sample encode the identical CDR3. The chain carries TRBV10-1 and TRBJ2-3; weak D call: TRBD2 (5 bases). From germline, CDR1 is WNHNN and CDR2 SYGVQD (reference sequence). There are 13 residues in the CDR3. Trimming shortened V by 6 bases and J by 6 bases, and 13 bases separated the two germline ends. For the CDR3, the DNA is TGCGCCAGCAGCGATTCTCCGGGGGATACGCAGTATTTT. Translating it yields CASSDSPGDTQYF.